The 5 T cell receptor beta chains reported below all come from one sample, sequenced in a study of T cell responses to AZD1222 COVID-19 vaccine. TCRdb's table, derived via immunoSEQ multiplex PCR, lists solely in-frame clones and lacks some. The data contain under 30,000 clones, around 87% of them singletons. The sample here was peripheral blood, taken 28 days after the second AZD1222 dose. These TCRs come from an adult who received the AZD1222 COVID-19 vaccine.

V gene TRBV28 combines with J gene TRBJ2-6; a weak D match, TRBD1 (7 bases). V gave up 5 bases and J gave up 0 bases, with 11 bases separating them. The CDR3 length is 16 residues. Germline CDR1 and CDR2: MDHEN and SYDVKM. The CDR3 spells CASSQGGSSGANVLTF. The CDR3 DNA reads TGTGCCAGCAGTCAGGGGGGAAGCTCTGGGGCCAACGTCCTGACTTTC.

In nucleotides, the CDR3 is TGTGCCAGCAGCCTACGCATGGACTCTGGAAACACCATATATTTT. Translated: CASSLRMDSGNTIYF. The chain uses TRBV11-2 and TRBJ1-3, with D hard to call. Germline values: CDR1 SGHAT, CDR2 FQNNGV. The CDR3 totals 15 residues. Trimming cost V 5 bases and J 0 bases, with 11 bases left between them.

In DNA, the CDR3 is TGTGCCAGCAGGGTATCGGGACAGTGGGAAGGCTACACCTTC. Amino acid sequence: CASRVSGQWEGYTF. The chain carries TRBV28 and TRBJ1-2, with 7 bases lining up with TRBD1. The trim removed 6 bases at V and 8 bases at J, leaving 12 bases unmatched. CDR3 length: 14 amino acids. Germline-derived CDR1 and CDR2 are MDHEN and SYDVKM.

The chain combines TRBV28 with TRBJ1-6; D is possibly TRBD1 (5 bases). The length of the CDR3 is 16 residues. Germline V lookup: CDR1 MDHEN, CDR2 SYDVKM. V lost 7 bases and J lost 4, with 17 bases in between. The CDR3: CASIRRGVRYNSPLHF. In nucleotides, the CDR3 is TGTGCCAGCATTCGCCGGGGGGTTCGGTATAATTCACCCCTCCACTTT.

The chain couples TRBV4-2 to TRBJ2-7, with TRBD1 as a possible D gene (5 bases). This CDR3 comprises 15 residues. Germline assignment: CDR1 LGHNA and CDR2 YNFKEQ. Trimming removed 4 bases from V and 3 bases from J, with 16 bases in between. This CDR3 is CASSPLGAAYYEQYF. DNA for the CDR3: TGTGCCAGCAGCCCCCTAGGGGCGGCCTACTACGAGCAGTACTTC.